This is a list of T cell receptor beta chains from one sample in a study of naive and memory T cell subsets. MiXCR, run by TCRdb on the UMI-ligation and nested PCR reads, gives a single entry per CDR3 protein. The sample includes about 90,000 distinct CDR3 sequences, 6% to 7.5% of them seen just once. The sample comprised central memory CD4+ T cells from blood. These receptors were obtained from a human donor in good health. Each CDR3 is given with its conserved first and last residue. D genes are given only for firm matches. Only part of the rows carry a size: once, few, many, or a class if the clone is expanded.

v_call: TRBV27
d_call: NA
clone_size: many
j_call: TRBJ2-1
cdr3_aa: CASSSLTDEQFF
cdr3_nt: TGTGCCAGCAGTTCCTTAACGGATGAGCAGTTCTTC

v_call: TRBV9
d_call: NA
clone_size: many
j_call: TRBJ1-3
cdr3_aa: CASSVGLGGQSSGNTIYF
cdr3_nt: TGTGCCAGCAGCGTAGGTTTGGGTGGACAGTCGTCTGGAAACACCATATATTTT

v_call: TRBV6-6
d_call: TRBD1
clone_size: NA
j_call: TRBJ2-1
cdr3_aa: CASRLWDRGPNEQFF
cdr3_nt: TGTGCCAGCAGGTTATGGGACAGGGGGCCGAATGAGCAGTTCTTC

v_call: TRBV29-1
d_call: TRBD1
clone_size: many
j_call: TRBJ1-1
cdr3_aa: CSADRGMNTEAFF
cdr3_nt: TGCAGCGCAGACAGGGGTATGAACACTGAAGCTTTCTTT

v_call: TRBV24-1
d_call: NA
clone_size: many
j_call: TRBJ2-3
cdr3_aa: CATSDTSTDTQYF
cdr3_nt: TGTGCCACCAGTGATACCTCCACAGATACGCAGTATTTT

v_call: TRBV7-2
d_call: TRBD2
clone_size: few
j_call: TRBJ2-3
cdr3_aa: CASSLDVGGTDTQYF
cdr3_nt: TGTGCCAGCAGCTTAGACGTCGGGGGGACGGATACGCAGTATTTT

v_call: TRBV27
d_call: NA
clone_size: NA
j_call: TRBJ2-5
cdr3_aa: CASSWSGRETQYF
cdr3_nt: TGTGCCAGCAGTTGGTCTGGTCGCGAGACCCAGTACTTC

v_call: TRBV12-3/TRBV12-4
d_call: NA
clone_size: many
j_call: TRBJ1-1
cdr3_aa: CASSWQGYTEAFF
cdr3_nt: TGTGCCAGCAGTTGGCAGGGGTACACTGAAGCTTTCTTT

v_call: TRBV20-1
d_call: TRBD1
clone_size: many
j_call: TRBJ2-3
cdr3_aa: CSAPPGQAYTDTQYF
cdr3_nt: TGCAGTGCCCCTCCGGGACAGGCCTACACAGATACGCAGTATTTT

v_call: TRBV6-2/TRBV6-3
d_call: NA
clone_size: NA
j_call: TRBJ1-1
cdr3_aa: CASSPRGNTEAFF
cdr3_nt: TGTGCCAGCAGCCCAAGGGGGAACACTGAAGCTTTCTTT

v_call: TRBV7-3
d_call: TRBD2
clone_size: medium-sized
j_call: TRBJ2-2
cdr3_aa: CASSLTGTSGTGELFF
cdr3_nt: TGTGCCAGCAGCTTAACGGGGACTAGCGGGACCGGGGAGCTGTTTTTT

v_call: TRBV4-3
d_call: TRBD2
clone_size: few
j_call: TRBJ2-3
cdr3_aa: CASSRGAGTSGGAGSDTQYF
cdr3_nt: TGCGCCAGCAGCCGGGGCGCCGGGACTAGCGGGGGGGCCGGATCAGATACGCAGTATTTT

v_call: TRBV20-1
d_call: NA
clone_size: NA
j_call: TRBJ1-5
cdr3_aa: CSARVPSQGNQPQHF
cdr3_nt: TGCAGTGCTAGAGTGCCTTCCCAGGGTAATCAGCCCCAGCATTTT

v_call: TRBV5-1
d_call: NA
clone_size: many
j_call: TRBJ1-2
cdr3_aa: CASSHTENRAYGYTF
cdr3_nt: TGCGCCAGCAGCCATACTGAGAACAGGGCCTATGGCTACACCTTC

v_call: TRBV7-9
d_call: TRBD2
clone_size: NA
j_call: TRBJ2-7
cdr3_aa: CASSLALAGREQYF
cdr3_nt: TGTGCCAGCAGCTTGGCGCTAGCGGGAAGGGAGCAGTACTTC

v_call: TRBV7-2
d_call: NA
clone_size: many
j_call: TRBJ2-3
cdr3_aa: CASSPGRGADTQYF
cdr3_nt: TGTGCCAGCAGCCCGGGCCGGGGGGCGGATACGCAGTATTTT

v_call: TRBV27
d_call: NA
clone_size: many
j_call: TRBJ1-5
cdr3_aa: CASSRGASNQPQHF
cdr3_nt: TGTGCCAGCAGTCGGGGGGCGAGCAATCAGCCCCAGCATTTT

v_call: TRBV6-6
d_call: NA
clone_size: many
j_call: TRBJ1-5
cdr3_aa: CASSYRGGNQPQHF
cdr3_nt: TGTGCCAGCAGTTACCGGGGAGGCAATCAGCCCCAGCATTTT

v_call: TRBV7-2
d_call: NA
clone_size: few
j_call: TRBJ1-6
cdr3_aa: CASSPYGGQGSYNSPLHF
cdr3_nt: TGTGCCAGCAGCCCATACGGGGGGCAAGGCTCCTATAATTCACCCCTCCACTTT

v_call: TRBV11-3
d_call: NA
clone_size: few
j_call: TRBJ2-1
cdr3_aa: CASSPFLRLSSYNEQFF
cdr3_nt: TGTGCCAGCAGCCCCTTCCTGCGTCTAAGCTCCTACAATGAGCAGTTCTTC

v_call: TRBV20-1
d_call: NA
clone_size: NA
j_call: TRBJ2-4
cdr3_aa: CSADAGGRLAKNIQYF
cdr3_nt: TGCAGTGCTGACGCCGGGGGGCGACTAGCCAAAAACATTCAGTACTTC

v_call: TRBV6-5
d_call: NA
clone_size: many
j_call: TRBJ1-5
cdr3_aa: CASSFGGRNQPQHF
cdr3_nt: TGTGCCAGCAGTTTCGGGGGGAGGAATCAGCCCCAGCATTTT

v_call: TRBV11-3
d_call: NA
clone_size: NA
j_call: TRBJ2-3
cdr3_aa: CASSYKQSTDMQYF
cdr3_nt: TGTGCCAGCAGCTACAAACAGAGCACAGATATGCAGTATTTT

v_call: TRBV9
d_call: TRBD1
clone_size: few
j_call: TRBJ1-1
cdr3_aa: CASSARDSEAFF
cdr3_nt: TGTGCCAGCAGCGCCCGGGACAGTGAAGCTTTCTTT

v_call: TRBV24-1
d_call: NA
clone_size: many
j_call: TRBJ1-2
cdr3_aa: CATSDFGRGHGYTF
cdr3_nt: TGTGCCACCAGTGATTTTGGCCGGGGCCATGGCTACACCTTC

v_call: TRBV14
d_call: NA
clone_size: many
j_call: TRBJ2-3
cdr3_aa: CASSPRHGTTDTQYF
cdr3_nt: TGTGCCAGCAGCCCCAGGCATGGGACTACAGATACGCAGTATTTT

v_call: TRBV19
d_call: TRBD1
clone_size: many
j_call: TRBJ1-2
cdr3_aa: CASTQTTQGNYGYTF
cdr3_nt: TGTGCCAGTACCCAAACAACACAGGGGAACTATGGCTACACCTTC

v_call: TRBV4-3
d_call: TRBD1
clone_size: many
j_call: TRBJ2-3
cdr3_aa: CASSQAGTGAADTQYF
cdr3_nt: TGCGCCAGCAGCCAAGCCGGGACAGGGGCGGCAGATACGCAGTATTTT

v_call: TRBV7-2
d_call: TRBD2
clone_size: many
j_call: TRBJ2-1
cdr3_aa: CASRRRLAGKEDNEQFF
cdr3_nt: TGTGCCAGCAGGAGACGACTAGCGGGAAAGGAAGACAATGAGCAGTTCTTC

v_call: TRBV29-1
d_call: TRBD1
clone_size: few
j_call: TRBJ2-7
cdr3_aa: CSVSRDRVSEQYF
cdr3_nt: TGCAGCGTTAGCCGGGACAGGGTGTCCGAGCAGTACTTC

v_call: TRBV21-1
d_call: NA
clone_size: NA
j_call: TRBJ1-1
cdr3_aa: CAKPACAEAFF
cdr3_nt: TGTGCCAAGCCGGCGTGCGCTGAAGCTTTCTTT

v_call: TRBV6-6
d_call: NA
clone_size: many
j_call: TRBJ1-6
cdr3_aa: CASLRSRGGTESSPLHF
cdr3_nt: TGTGCCAGCCTCAGATCCAGGGGCGGAACCGAAAGTTCACCCCTCCACTTT

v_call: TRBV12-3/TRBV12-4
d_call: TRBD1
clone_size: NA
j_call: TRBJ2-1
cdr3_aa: CASRRQGGILDEQFF
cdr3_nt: TGTGCCAGCAGGAGACAGGGGGGGATCTTGGATGAGCAGTTCTTC

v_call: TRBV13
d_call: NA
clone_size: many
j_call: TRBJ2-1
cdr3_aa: CASSPRTITVNEQFF
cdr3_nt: TGTGCCAGCAGCCCCCGGACCATAACGGTCAATGAGCAGTTCTTC

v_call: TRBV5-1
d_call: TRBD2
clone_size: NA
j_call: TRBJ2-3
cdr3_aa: CASSLSASGYTDTQYF
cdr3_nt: TGCGCCAGCAGCTTGAGCGCTAGCGGGTATACAGATACGCAGTATTTT

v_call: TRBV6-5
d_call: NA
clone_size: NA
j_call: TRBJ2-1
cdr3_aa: CASSYSIDNNEQFF
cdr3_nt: TGTGCCAGCAGTTACTCGATAGACAACAATGAGCAGTTCTTC

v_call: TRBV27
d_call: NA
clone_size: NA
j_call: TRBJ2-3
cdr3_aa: CASRGTRYTDTQYF
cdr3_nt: TGTGCCAGCAGGGGAACCAGATACACAGATACGCAGTATTTT

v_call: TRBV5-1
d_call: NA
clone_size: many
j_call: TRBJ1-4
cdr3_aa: CASSYNTGPRNEKLFF
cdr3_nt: TGCGCCAGCAGCTACAACACAGGCCCGAGGAATGAAAAACTGTTTTTT

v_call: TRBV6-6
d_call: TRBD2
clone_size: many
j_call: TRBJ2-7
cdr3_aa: CASSYSRGGAYEQYF
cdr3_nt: TGTGCCAGCAGTTACTCCCGCGGGGGAGCCTACGAGCAGTACTTC

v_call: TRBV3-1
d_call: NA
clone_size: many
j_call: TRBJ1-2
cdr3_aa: CASSQDRGAYGYTF
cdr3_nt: TGTGCCAGCAGCCAAGATCGGGGAGCCTATGGCTACACCTTC

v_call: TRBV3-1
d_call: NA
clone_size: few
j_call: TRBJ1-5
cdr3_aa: CASSQFPPGPGQPQHF
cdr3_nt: TGTGCCAGCAGCCAATTTCCCCCGGGGCCGGGGCAGCCCCAGCATTTT

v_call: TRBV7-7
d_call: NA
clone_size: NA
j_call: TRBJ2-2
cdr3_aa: CASSFGMAGELFF
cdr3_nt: TGTGCCAGCAGCTTCGGGATGGCCGGGGAGCTGTTTTTT

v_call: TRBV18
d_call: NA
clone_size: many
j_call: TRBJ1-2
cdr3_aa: CASSPPEVGYGYTF
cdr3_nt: TGTGCCAGCTCACCACCCGAGGTGGGCTATGGCTACACCTTC